This entry features one TCR beta chain sequence. This record belongs to a study of blood T cell repertoires in COVID-19. Sequenced by immunoSEQ multiplex PCR; TCRdb stores in-frame clones only, minus some. The sample includes roughly 220,000 clones, over 80% of them seen just once. V was cut by 1 base and J by 5 bases, with 5 bases left in between. Germline V gene sequence: CDR1 KGHSY, CDR2 FQNENV. The length of the CDR3 is 12 residues. Sequenced input: PBMCs or T cells enriched from blood (not recorded which). The TCR sequence derives from a woman between 40 and 50 years old who had recovered from COVID-19. This chain joins TRBV16 and TRBJ2-5; D remains ambiguous. The CDR3: CASSQFGETQYF. The DNA of the CDR3 is TGTGCCAGCAGCCAATTTGGCGAGACCCAGTACTTC.